This is a list of T cell receptor beta chains from one sample in a study of shared clonotypes between healthy human individuals. Sequencing used immunoSEQ multiplex PCR; TCRdb keeps in-frame clones, though not all of them. Among roughly 2.4 million clones, 90% to 97% were seen once, and the ten largest hold around 0.13%. Material for sequencing was naive CD4+ T cells sorted from blood. Every receptor here comes from a man between 18 and 35 years old in good health. Both conserved end residues are part of each CDR3. Each record gives: CDR3 protein, CDR3 DNA, V gene, D gene, clone size, J gene, CDR3 length. A D gene is named only where the DNA matches it firmly. Some rows have no size entry. The others give once, few or many, or a class for an expanded clone.

cdr3_aa: CAGGLTTDTQYF
cdr3_nt: TGTGCCGGGGGACTTACCACAGATACGCAGTATTTT
v_call: TRBV30
d_call: .
clone_size: .
j_call: TRBJ2-3
cdr3_length: 12

cdr3_aa: CASRPTGAVSYEQYF
cdr3_nt: TGCGCCAGCCGTCCGACAGGGGCCGTTTCCTACGAGCAGTACTTC
v_call: TRBV10-1
d_call: TRBD1
clone_size: .
j_call: TRBJ2-7
cdr3_length: 15

cdr3_aa: CASRQSSGNTIYF
cdr3_nt: TGTGCCAGCAGACAGAGCTCTGGAAACACCATATATTTT
v_call: TRBV27
d_call: .
clone_size: few
j_call: TRBJ1-3
cdr3_length: 13

cdr3_aa: CASSFYVNTEAFF
cdr3_nt: TGTGCCAGCAGTTTCTATGTGAACACTGAAGCTTTCTTT
v_call: TRBV27
d_call: .
clone_size: .
j_call: TRBJ1-1
cdr3_length: 13

cdr3_aa: CASTSGVSQPQHF
cdr3_nt: TGTGCCAGCACATCAGGGGTAAGTCAGCCCCAGCATTTT
v_call: TRBV6-6
d_call: .
clone_size: .
j_call: TRBJ1-5
cdr3_length: 13

cdr3_aa: CASSVGGNQPQHF
cdr3_nt: TGTGCCAGCAGTGTCGGGGGCAATCAGCCCCAGCATTTT
v_call: TRBV6-1
d_call: .
clone_size: .
j_call: TRBJ1-5
cdr3_length: 13

cdr3_aa: CASSLWGNSNQPQHF
cdr3_nt: TGTGCCAGCAGTTTATGGGGGAATAGCAATCAGCCCCAGCATTTT
v_call: TRBV28
d_call: .
clone_size: .
j_call: TRBJ1-5
cdr3_length: 15

cdr3_aa: CASRPVGNTGELFF
cdr3_nt: TGTGCCAGCCGACCCGTGGGGAACACCGGGGAGCTGTTTTTT
v_call: TRBV7-2
d_call: .
clone_size: .
j_call: TRBJ2-2
cdr3_length: 14

cdr3_aa: CASSQGLARDEQYF
cdr3_nt: TGTGCCAGCAGTCAAGGACTAGCGAGAGACGAGCAGTACTTC
v_call: TRBV6-1
d_call: TRBD2
clone_size: .
j_call: TRBJ2-7
cdr3_length: 14

cdr3_aa: CASTGLAGAGETQYF
cdr3_nt: TGTGCCAGCACAGGACTAGCGGGAGCGGGAGAGACCCAGTACTTC
v_call: TRBV2
d_call: TRBD2
clone_size: .
j_call: TRBJ2-5
cdr3_length: 15

cdr3_aa: CASRSDRGQQPQHF
cdr3_nt: TGTGCCAGCAGGTCGGACAGGGGGCAACAGCCCCAGCATTTT
v_call: TRBV6-6
d_call: TRBD1
clone_size: .
j_call: TRBJ1-5
cdr3_length: 14

cdr3_aa: CASGTPNPTDDTQYF
cdr3_nt: TGTGCCAGCGGGACTCCGAATCCGACTGACGATACGCAGTATTTT
v_call: TRBV30
d_call: TRBD2
clone_size: .
j_call: TRBJ2-3
cdr3_length: 15

cdr3_aa: CASSLGGGDIYGYTF
cdr3_nt: TGTGCCAGCAGCTTGGGAGGTGGGGACATATACGGCTACACCTTC
v_call: TRBV5-4
d_call: .
clone_size: .
j_call: TRBJ1-2
cdr3_length: 15

cdr3_aa: CASSQDSTLGAYEQYF
cdr3_nt: TGCGCCAGCAGCCAAGATTCCACCCTAGGGGCCTACGAGCAGTACTTC
v_call: TRBV4-3
d_call: .
clone_size: .
j_call: TRBJ2-7
cdr3_length: 16

cdr3_aa: CASSEVLYSGNTIYF
cdr3_nt: TGTGCCAGCAGTGAAGTCCTATACTCTGGAAACACCATATATTTT
v_call: TRBV6-1
d_call: .
clone_size: .
j_call: TRBJ1-3
cdr3_length: 15

cdr3_aa: CASSFTGTATGELFF
cdr3_nt: TGTGCCAGCAGCTTCACCGGGACAGCCACCGGGGAGCTGTTTTTT
v_call: TRBV13
d_call: TRBD1
clone_size: .
j_call: TRBJ2-2
cdr3_length: 15

cdr3_aa: CAISESAVASGRNHEQFF
cdr3_nt: TGTGCCATCAGTGAGTCGGCAGTGGCTAGCGGGAGGAACCATGAGCAGTTCTTC
v_call: TRBV10-3
d_call: TRBD2
clone_size: .
j_call: TRBJ2-1
cdr3_length: 18

cdr3_aa: CASSFSRQIGTEQYF
cdr3_nt: TGTGCCAGCAGCTTTAGCCGACAGATCGGTACCGAGCAGTACTTC
v_call: TRBV11-2
d_call: .
clone_size: .
j_call: TRBJ2-7
cdr3_length: 15

cdr3_aa: CASSLGMTAKYQETQYF
cdr3_nt: TGTGCCAGCAGCTTGGGGATGACAGCGAAGTACCAAGAGACCCAGTACTTC
v_call: TRBV5-6
d_call: .
clone_size: .
j_call: TRBJ2-5
cdr3_length: 17

cdr3_aa: CAWSAHSSYNSPLHF
cdr3_nt: TGTGCCTGGAGTGCACATAGCTCCTATAATTCACCCCTCCACTTT
v_call: TRBV30
d_call: .
clone_size: once
j_call: TRBJ1-6
cdr3_length: 15

cdr3_aa: CANYMNTEAFF
cdr3_nt: TGTGCCAACTATATGAACACTGAAGCTTTCTTT
v_call: TRBV5-4
d_call: .
clone_size: .
j_call: TRBJ1-1
cdr3_length: 11

cdr3_aa: CASSDLTSNEQFF
cdr3_nt: TGTGCCAGCAGTGACCTCACGTCCAATGAGCAGTTCTTC
v_call: TRBV6-4
d_call: .
clone_size: .
j_call: TRBJ2-1
cdr3_length: 13

cdr3_aa: CASGQRTYEQYF
cdr3_nt: TGTGCCTCGGGACAACGGACTTACGAGCAGTACTTC
v_call: TRBV30
d_call: .
clone_size: .
j_call: TRBJ2-7
cdr3_length: 12

cdr3_aa: CASSFGQTNQPQHF
cdr3_nt: TGTGCCAGCAGCTTCGGACAGACCAATCAGCCCCAGCATTTT
v_call: TRBV7-2
d_call: .
clone_size: .
j_call: TRBJ1-5
cdr3_length: 14

cdr3_aa: CASSLWSEETQYF
cdr3_nt: TGTGCCAGCAGTTTATGGAGTGAAGAGACCCAGTACTTC
v_call: TRBV27
d_call: .
clone_size: .
j_call: TRBJ2-5
cdr3_length: 13

cdr3_aa: CASSKTETQYF
cdr3_nt: TGTGCCAGCAGTAAGACAGAAACGCAGTATTTT
v_call: TRBV2
d_call: .
clone_size: .
j_call: TRBJ2-3
cdr3_length: 11

cdr3_aa: CASSIQGTSGNTIYF
cdr3_nt: TGTGCCAGCAGCATACAGGGGACCTCTGGAAACACCATATATTTT
v_call: TRBV5-6
d_call: TRBD1
clone_size: .
j_call: TRBJ1-3
cdr3_length: 15

cdr3_aa: CAWKAGGVYTGELFF
cdr3_nt: TGTGCCTGGAAGGCGGGGGGCGTTTACACCGGGGAGCTGTTTTTT
v_call: TRBV30
d_call: TRBD2
clone_size: .
j_call: TRBJ2-2
cdr3_length: 15

cdr3_aa: CASSLSGGYTQYF
cdr3_nt: TGTGCCAGCAGTTTATCGGGGGGGTATACGCAGTATTTT
v_call: TRBV27
d_call: TRBD2
clone_size: .
j_call: TRBJ2-3
cdr3_length: 13

cdr3_aa: CASSLAGTQETQYF
cdr3_nt: TGTGCCAGCAGCTTGGCGGGGACCCAAGAGACCCAGTACTTC
v_call: TRBV5-4
d_call: .
clone_size: .
j_call: TRBJ2-5
cdr3_length: 14

cdr3_aa: CAWSWTSGSYEQYF
cdr3_nt: TGTGCCTGGAGTTGGACTAGCGGGAGCTACGAGCAGTACTTC
v_call: TRBV30
d_call: TRBD2
clone_size: .
j_call: TRBJ2-7
cdr3_length: 14

cdr3_aa: CASSLRGLGTEAFF
cdr3_nt: TGTGCCAGCAGCTTAAGAGGGCTAGGGACTGAAGCTTTCTTT
v_call: TRBV7-2
d_call: .
clone_size: .
j_call: TRBJ1-1
cdr3_length: 14

cdr3_aa: CASSGRGLSSTDTQYF
cdr3_nt: TGTGCCAGCAGCGGCCGGGGGCTATCTAGCACAGATACGCAGTATTTT
v_call: TRBV9
d_call: .
clone_size: .
j_call: TRBJ2-3
cdr3_length: 16

cdr3_aa: CASSSGLVGGELFF
cdr3_nt: TGCGCCAGCAGCTCAGGACTAGTCGGCGGGGAGCTGTTTTTT
v_call: TRBV5-1
d_call: TRBD2
clone_size: .
j_call: TRBJ2-2
cdr3_length: 14

cdr3_aa: CASSSRQGSTEAFF
cdr3_nt: TGTGCCAGCAGCTCCCGACAGGGTAGCACTGAAGCTTTCTTT
v_call: TRBV5-4
d_call: TRBD1
clone_size: .
j_call: TRBJ1-1
cdr3_length: 14

cdr3_aa: CASRSTSGSLVDTQYF
cdr3_nt: TGTGCCAGCAGATCAACTAGCGGGAGTCTTGTAGATACGCAGTATTTT
v_call: TRBV27
d_call: TRBD2
clone_size: .
j_call: TRBJ2-3
cdr3_length: 16

cdr3_aa: CASSEEAGGTYEQYF
cdr3_nt: TGTGCCAGCAGTGAAGAAGCGGGAGGGACCTACGAGCAGTACTTC
v_call: TRBV2
d_call: TRBD2
clone_size: few
j_call: TRBJ2-7
cdr3_length: 15

cdr3_aa: CSAWEGGARGYEQYF
cdr3_nt: TGCAGCGCGTGGGAAGGGGGGGCGCGAGGGTACGAGCAGTACTTC
v_call: TRBV29-1
d_call: .
clone_size: .
j_call: TRBJ2-7
cdr3_length: 15

cdr3_aa: CASSKSPRKRETQYF
cdr3_nt: TGTGCCAGCAGCAAAAGCCCCCGGAAGAGGGAGACCCAGTACTTC
v_call: TRBV13
d_call: .
clone_size: once
j_call: TRBJ2-5
cdr3_length: 15

cdr3_aa: CASSVAEGRGGQETQYF
cdr3_nt: TGTGCCAGCAGCGTAGCAGAGGGGAGGGGAGGGCAAGAGACCCAGTACTTC
v_call: TRBV9
d_call: TRBD2
clone_size: once
j_call: TRBJ2-5
cdr3_length: 17

cdr3_aa: CASSRGTDQPQHF
cdr3_nt: TGCGCCAGCAGCAGGGGTACGGATCAGCCCCAGCATTTT
v_call: TRBV5-1
d_call: .
clone_size: once
j_call: TRBJ1-5
cdr3_length: 13

cdr3_aa: CAARGGETQYF
cdr3_nt: TGTGCCGCCCGAGGGGGCGAGACCCAGTACTTC
v_call: TRBV6-5
d_call: TRBD1
clone_size: .
j_call: TRBJ2-5
cdr3_length: 11

cdr3_aa: CASRDGTGHSPLHF
cdr3_nt: TGTGCCAGCAGAGACGGGACAGGTCATTCACCCCTCCACTTT
v_call: TRBV2
d_call: TRBD1
clone_size: .
j_call: TRBJ1-6
cdr3_length: 14

cdr3_aa: CASSLVGVNTGELFF
cdr3_nt: TGTGCCAGCAGCCTGGTGGGGGTGAACACCGGGGAGCTGTTTTTT
v_call: TRBV7-2
d_call: .
clone_size: once
j_call: TRBJ2-2
cdr3_length: 15

cdr3_aa: CAWSPAGPREQYF
cdr3_nt: TGTGCCTGGAGTCCCGCTGGTCCACGGGAGCAGTACTTC
v_call: TRBV30
d_call: .
clone_size: .
j_call: TRBJ2-7
cdr3_length: 13

cdr3_aa: CASSQTGPAEQFF
cdr3_nt: TGTGCCAGCAGCCAAACAGGCCCCGCGGAGCAGTTCTTC
v_call: TRBV6-6
d_call: .
clone_size: .
j_call: TRBJ2-1
cdr3_length: 13

cdr3_aa: CASRGGRVSYEQYF
cdr3_nt: TGTGCCAGCAGAGGAGGGCGGGTTTCCTACGAGCAGTACTTC
v_call: TRBV11-2
d_call: .
clone_size: .
j_call: TRBJ2-7
cdr3_length: 14

cdr3_aa: CSGRDANNEQFF
cdr3_nt: TGCAGCGGCCGGGACGCCAACAATGAGCAGTTCTTC
v_call: TRBV29-1
d_call: .
clone_size: .
j_call: TRBJ2-1
cdr3_length: 12

cdr3_aa: CASSTGRRISYEQYF
cdr3_nt: TGTGCCAGCAGCACCGGGAGGCGGATTTCCTACGAGCAGTACTTC
v_call: TRBV5-8
d_call: TRBD2
clone_size: .
j_call: TRBJ2-7
cdr3_length: 15

cdr3_aa: CATSGRNYGYTF
cdr3_nt: TGTGCCACCAGTGGGCGCAACTATGGCTACACCTTC
v_call: TRBV10-3
d_call: .
clone_size: .
j_call: TRBJ1-2
cdr3_length: 12

cdr3_aa: CASIVVKGAHYEQYF
cdr3_nt: TGTGCCAGCATCGTAGTGAAAGGAGCCCACTACGAGCAGTACTTC
v_call: TRBV6-6
d_call: .
clone_size: .
j_call: TRBJ2-7
cdr3_length: 15

cdr3_aa: CASSLQGVYEQYF
cdr3_nt: TGTGCCAGCAGCTTGCAGGGAGTCTACGAGCAGTACTTC
v_call: TRBV5-4
d_call: .
clone_size: .
j_call: TRBJ2-7
cdr3_length: 13

cdr3_aa: CAWNDRALEPQHF
cdr3_nt: TGTGCCTGGAATGACAGGGCCTTGGAGCCCCAGCATTTT
v_call: TRBV30
d_call: TRBD1
clone_size: .
j_call: TRBJ1-5
cdr3_length: 13

cdr3_aa: CASSLGAADTQYF
cdr3_nt: TGCGCCAGCAGCTTGGGGGCGGCGGATACGCAGTATTTT
v_call: TRBV5-1
d_call: .
clone_size: .
j_call: TRBJ2-3
cdr3_length: 13

cdr3_aa: CASSQVGRGTGELFF
cdr3_nt: TGCGCCAGCAGCCAGGTCGGGAGGGGGACCGGGGAGCTGTTTTTT
v_call: TRBV4-1
d_call: TRBD2
clone_size: .
j_call: TRBJ2-2
cdr3_length: 15

cdr3_aa: CASAGASYNSPLHF
cdr3_nt: TGTGCCAGCGCAGGGGCCTCCTATAATTCACCCCTCCACTTT
v_call: TRBV18
d_call: .
clone_size: .
j_call: TRBJ1-6
cdr3_length: 14

cdr3_aa: CASSSTLKSPTSNYF
cdr3_nt: TGTGCCAGCAGTTCCACCCTCAAGTCCCCTACGAGCAACTACTTC
v_call: TRBV28
d_call: .
clone_size: .
j_call: TRBJ2-7
cdr3_length: 15

cdr3_aa: CASSLGSGQGKVNSPLHF
cdr3_nt: TGCGCCAGCAGCTTGGGGTCGGGACAGGGTAAAGTTAATTCACCCCTCCACTTT
v_call: TRBV5-1
d_call: TRBD1
clone_size: .
j_call: TRBJ1-6
cdr3_length: 18

cdr3_aa: CASSLEGLVIYEQYF
cdr3_nt: TGCGCCAGCAGCTTGGAAGGGCTTGTAATATACGAGCAGTACTTC
v_call: TRBV5-1
d_call: .
clone_size: .
j_call: TRBJ2-7
cdr3_length: 15